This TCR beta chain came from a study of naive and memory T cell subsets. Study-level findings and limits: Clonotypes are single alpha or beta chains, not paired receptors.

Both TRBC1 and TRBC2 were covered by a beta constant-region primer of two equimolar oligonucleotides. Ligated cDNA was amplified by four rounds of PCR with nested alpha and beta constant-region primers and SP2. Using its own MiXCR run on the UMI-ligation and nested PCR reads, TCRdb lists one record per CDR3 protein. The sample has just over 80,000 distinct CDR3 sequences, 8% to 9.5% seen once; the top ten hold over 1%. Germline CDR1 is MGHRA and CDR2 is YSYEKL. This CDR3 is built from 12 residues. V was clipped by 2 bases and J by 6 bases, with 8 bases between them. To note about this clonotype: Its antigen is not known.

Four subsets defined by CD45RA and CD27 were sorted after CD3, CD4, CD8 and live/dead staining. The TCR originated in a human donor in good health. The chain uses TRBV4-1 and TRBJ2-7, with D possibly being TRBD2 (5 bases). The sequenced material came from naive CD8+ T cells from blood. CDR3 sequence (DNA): TGCGCCAGCAGCCAACGGGGTTTCGAGCAGTACTTC. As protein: CASSQRGFEQYF.